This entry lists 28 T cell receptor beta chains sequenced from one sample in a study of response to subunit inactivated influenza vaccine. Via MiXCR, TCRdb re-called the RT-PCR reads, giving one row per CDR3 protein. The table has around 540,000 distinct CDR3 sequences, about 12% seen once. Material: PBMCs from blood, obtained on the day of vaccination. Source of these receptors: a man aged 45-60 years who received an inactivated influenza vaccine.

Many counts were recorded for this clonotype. CDR3 sequence: CASSYRTGVNEQFF. The CDR3 nucleotides are TGTGCCAGCAGTTACAGGACAGGGGTCAATGAGCAGTTCTTC. The rearrangement joins TRBV6-5 to TRBJ2-1, with 9 positions matching TRBD1. J was trimmed by 6 bases and V by 2 bases; bases with no gene match: 2. Per the germline V gene, CDR1 is MNHEY and CDR2 is SVGAGI. The CDR3 is 14 amino acids.

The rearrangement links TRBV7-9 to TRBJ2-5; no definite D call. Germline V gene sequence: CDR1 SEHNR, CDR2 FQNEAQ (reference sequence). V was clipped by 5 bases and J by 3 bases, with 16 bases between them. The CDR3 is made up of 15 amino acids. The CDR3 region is CASSVGGALKETQYF. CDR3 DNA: TGTGCCAGCAGCGTCGGTGGAGCTCTAAAAGAGACCCAGTACTTC.

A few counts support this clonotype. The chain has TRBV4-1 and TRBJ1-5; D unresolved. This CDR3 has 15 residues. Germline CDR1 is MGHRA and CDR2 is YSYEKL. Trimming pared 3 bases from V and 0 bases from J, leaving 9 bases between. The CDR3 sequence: CASSHVDYSNQPQHF. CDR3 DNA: TGCGCCAGCAGCCATGTGGACTATAGCAATCAGCCCCAGCATTTT.

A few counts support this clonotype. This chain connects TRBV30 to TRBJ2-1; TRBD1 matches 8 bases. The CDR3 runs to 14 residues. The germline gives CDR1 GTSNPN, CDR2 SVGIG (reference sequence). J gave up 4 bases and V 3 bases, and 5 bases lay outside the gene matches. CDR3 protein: CAWRSDRGYNEQFF. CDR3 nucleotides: TGTGCCTGGAGGTCCGACAGGGGATACAATGAGCAGTTCTTC.

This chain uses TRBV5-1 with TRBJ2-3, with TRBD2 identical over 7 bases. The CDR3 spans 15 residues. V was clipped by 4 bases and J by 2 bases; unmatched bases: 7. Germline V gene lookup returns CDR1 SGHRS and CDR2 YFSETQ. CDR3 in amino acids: CASSRPSGTTDTQYF. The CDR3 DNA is TGCGCCAGCAGCCGTCCTAGCGGAACCACAGATACGCAGTATTTT.

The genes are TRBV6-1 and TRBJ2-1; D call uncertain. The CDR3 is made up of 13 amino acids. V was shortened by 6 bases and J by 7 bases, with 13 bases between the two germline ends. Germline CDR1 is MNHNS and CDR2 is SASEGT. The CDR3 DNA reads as TGTGCCAGCAGCCTCCATATAGGGAATGAGCAGTTCTTC. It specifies CASSLHIGNEQFF.

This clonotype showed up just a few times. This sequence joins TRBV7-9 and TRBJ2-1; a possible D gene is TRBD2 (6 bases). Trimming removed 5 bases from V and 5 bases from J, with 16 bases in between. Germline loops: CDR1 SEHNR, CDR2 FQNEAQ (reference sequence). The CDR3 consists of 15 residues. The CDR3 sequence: CASSPPRGYDNEQFF. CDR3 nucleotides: TGTGCCAGCAGCCCCCCCCGGGGGTACGACAATGAGCAGTTCTTC.

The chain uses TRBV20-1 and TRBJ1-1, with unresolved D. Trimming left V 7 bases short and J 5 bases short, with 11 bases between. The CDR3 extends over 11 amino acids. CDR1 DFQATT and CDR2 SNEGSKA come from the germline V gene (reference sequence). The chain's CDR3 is CSVLRSTEAFF. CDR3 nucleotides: TGCAGTGTTCTTAGGAGTACTGAAGCTTTCTTT.

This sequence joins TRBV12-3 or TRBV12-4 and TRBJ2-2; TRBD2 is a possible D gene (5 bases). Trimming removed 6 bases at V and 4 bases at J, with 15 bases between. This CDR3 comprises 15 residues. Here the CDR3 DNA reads TGTGCCAGCAGCCCAGGCCGAGGGAGCACCGGGGAGCTGTTTTTT. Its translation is CASSPGRGSTGELFF.

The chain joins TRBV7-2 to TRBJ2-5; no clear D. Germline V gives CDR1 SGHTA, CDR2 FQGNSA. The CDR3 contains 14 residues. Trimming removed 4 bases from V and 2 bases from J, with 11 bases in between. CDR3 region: CASSSSQFQETQYF. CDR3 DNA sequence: TGTGCCAGCAGCTCATCTCAGTTTCAAGAGACCCAGTACTTC.

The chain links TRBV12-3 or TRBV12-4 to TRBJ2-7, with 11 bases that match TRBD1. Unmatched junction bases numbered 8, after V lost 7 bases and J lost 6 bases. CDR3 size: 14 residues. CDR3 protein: CASTGQGALGEQYF. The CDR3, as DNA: TGTGCCAGCACCGGACAGGGGGCGCTTGGCGAGCAGTACTTC.

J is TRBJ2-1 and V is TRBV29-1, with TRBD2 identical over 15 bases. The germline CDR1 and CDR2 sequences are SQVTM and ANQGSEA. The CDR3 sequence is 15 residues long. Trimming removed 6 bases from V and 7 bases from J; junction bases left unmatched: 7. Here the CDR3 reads CSVSGTSGRRNEQFF. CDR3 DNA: TGCAGCGTATCAGGGACTAGCGGGAGGCGTAATGAGCAGTTCTTC.

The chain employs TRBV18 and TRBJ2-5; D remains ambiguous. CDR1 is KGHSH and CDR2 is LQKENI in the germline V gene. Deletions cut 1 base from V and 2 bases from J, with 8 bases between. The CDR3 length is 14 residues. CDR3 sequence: CASSPLPTQETQYF. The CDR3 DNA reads TGTGCCAGCTCACCACTACCTACGCAAGAGACCCAGTACTTC.

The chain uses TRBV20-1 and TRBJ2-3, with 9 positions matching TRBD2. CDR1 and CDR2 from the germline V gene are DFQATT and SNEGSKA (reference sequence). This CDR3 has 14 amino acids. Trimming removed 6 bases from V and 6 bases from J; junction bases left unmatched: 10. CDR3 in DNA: TGCAGTGCAAGGATTAGCGGGAGAGGGGATACGCAGTATTTT. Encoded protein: CSARISGRGDTQYF.

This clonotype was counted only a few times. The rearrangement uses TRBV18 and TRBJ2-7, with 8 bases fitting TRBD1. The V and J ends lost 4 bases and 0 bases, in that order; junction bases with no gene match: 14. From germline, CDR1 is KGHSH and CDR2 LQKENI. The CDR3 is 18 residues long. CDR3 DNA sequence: TGTGCCAGCTCACATACTAGGGTGGCAGGGGGCCTCTCCTACGAGCAGTACTTC. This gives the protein CASSHTRVAGGLSYEQYF. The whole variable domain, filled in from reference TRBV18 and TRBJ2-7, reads NAGVMQNPRHLVRRRGQEARLRCSPMKGHSHVYWYRQLPEEGLKFMVYLQKENIIDESGMPKERFSAEFPKEGPSILRIQQVVRGDSAAYFCASSHTRVAGGLSYEQYFGPGTRLTVT.

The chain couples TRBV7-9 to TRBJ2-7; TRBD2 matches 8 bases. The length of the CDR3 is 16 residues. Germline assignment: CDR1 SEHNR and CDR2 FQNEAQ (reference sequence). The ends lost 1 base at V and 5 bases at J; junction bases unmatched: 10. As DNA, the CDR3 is TGTGCCAGCAGCTTAGAGGCCGCTAGCGGGTACCACGAGCAGTACTTC. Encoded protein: CASSLEAASGYHEQYF. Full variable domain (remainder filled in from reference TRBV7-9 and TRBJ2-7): DTGVSQNPRHKITKRGQNVTFRCDPISEHNRLYWYRQTLGQGPEFLTYFQNEAQLEKSRLLSDRFSAERPKGSFSTLEIQRTEQGDSAMYLCASSLEAASGYHEQYFGPGTRLTVT.

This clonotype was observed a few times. CDR3 in DNA: TGCGCCAGCAGCCAAGATCAAGCGGGGGCCTACAATGAGCAGTTCTTC. Its protein is CASSQDQAGAYNEQFF. The J gene is TRBJ2-1, the V gene TRBV4-1; 8 positions match TRBD2. Germline V gene lookup returns CDR1 MGHRA and CDR2 YSYEKL. CDR3 size: 16 residues. V was clipped by 0 bases and J by 2 bases; unmatched bases: 3.

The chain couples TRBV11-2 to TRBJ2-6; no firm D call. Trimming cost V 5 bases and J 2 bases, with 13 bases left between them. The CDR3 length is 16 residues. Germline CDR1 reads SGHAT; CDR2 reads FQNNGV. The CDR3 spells CASSQVVRAGANVLTF. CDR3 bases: TGTGCCAGCAGCCAGGTCGTCCGGGCTGGGGCCAACGTCCTGACTTTC. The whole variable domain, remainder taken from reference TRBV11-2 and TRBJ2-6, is EAGVAQSPRYKIIEKRQSVAFWCNPISGHATLYWYQQILGQGPKLLIQFQNNGVVDDSQLPKDRFSAERLKGVDSTLKIQPAKLEDSAVYLCASSQVVRAGANVLTFGAGSRLTVL.

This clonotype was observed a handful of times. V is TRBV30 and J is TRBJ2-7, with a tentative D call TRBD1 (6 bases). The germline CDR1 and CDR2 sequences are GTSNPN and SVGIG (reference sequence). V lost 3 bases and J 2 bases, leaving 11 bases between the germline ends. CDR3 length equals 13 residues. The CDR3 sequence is CAWSTGPPYEQYF. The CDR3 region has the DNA TGTGCCTGGAGCACAGGGCCCCCCTACGAGCAGTACTTC.

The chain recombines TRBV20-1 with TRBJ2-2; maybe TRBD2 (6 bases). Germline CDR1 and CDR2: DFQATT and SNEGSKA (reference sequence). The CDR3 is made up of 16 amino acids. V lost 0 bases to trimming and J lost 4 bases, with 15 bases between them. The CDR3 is CSARDNGRATTGELFF. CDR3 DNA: TGCAGTGCTAGAGATAACGGGAGAGCAACCACCGGGGAGCTGTTTTTT.

CDR3 sequence: CASSTPRGPNYGYTF. In nucleotides, the CDR3 is TGTGCCAGCAGTACCCCCAGGGGGCCTAACTATGGCTACACCTTC. The chain is built from TRBV28 and TRBJ1-2; the match to TRBD1 covers 8 bases. The CDR3 is 15 amino acids. Germline values: CDR1 MDHEN, CDR2 SYDVKM. V lost 5 bases to trimming and J lost 0 bases; unmatched junction nucleotides: 5.

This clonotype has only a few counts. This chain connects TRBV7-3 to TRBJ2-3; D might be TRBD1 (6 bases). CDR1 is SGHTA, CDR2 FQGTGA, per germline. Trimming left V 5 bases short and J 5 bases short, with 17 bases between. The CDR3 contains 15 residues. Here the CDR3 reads CASSPWGTPRDTQYF. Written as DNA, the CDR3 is TGTGCCAGCAGCCCCTGGGGGACACCAAGAGATACGCAGTATTTT.

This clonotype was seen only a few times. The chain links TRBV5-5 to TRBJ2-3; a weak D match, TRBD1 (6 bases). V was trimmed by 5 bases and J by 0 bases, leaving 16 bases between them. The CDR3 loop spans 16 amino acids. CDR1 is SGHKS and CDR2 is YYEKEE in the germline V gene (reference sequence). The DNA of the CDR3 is TGTGCCAGCAGTGCGTTTAGGGGGTCGAGCACAGATACGCAGTATTTT. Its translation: CASSAFRGSSTDTQYF.

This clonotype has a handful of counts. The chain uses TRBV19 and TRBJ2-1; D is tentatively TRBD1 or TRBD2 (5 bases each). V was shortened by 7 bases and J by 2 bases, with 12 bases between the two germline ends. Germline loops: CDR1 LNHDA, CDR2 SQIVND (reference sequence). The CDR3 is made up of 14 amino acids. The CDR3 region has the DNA TGTGCCAGTAAGGGGACCAATCCCTACAATGAGCAGTTCTTC. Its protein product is CASKGTNPYNEQFF. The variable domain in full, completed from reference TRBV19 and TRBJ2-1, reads DGGITQSPKYLFRKEGQNVTLSCEQNLNHDAMYWYRQDPGQGLRLIYYSQIVNDFQKGDIAEGYSVSREKKESFPLTVTSAQKNPTAFYLCASKGTNPYNEQFFGPGTRLTVL.

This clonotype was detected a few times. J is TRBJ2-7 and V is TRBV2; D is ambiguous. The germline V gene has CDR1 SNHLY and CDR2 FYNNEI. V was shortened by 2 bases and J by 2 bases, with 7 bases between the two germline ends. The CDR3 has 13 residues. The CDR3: CASSETTAYEQYF. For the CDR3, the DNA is TGTGCCAGCAGTGAAACTACGGCCTACGAGCAGTACTTC.

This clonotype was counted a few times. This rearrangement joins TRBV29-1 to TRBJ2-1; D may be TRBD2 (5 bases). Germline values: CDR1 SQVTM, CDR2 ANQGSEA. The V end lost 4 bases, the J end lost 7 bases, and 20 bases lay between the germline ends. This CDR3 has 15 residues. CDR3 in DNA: TGCAGCGTTGTAAGCGGACGGACCCCGGGGAATGAGCAGTTCTTC. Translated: CSVVSGRTPGNEQFF.

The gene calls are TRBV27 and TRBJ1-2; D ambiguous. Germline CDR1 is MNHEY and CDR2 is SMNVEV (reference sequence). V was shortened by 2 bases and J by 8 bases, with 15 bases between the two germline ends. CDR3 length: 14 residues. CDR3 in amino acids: CASSLSGRFRGYTF. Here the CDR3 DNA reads TGTGCCAGCAGTTTAAGTGGGAGGTTCAGAGGCTACACCTTC.

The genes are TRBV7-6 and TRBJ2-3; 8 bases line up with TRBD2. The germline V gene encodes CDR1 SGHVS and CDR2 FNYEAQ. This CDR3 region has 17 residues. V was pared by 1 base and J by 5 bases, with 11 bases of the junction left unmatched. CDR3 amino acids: CASSLVPAGGGVDTQYF. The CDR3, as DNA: TGTGCCAGCAGCTTAGTACCCGCGGGGGGCGGGGTAGATACGCAGTATTTT. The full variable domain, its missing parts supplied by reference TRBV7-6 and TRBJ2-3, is GAGVSQSPRYKVTKRGQDVALRCDPISGHVSLYWYRQALGQGPEFLTYFNYEAQQDKSGLPNDRFSAERPEGSISTLTIQRTEQRDSAMYRCASSLVPAGGGVDTQYFGPGTRLTVL.